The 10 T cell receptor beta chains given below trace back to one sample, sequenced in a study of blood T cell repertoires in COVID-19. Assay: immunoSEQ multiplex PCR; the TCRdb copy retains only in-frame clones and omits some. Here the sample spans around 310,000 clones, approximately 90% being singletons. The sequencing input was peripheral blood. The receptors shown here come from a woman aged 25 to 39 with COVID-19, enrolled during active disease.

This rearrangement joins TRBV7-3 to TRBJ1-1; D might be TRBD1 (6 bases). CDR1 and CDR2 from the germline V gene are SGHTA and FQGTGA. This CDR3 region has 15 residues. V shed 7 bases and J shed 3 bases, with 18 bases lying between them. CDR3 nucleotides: TGTGCCAGCACCCTAAGACCAGGGGACGACACTGAAGCTTTCTTT. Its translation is CASTLRPGDDTEAFF. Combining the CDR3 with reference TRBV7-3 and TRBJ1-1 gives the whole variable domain GAGVSQTPSNKVTEKGKYVELRCDPISGHTALYWYRQSLGQGPEFLIYFQGTGAADDSGLPNDRFFAVRPEGSVSTLKIQRTERGDSAVYLCASTLRPGDDTEAFFGQGTRLTVV.

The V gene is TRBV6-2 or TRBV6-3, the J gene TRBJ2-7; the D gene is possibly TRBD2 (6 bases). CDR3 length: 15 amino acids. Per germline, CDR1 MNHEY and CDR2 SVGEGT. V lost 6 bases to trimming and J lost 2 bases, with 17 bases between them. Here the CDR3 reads CASSRVGEVPYEQYF. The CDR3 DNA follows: TGTGCCAGCAGCCGTGTCGGGGAGGTACCCTACGAGCAGTACTTC.

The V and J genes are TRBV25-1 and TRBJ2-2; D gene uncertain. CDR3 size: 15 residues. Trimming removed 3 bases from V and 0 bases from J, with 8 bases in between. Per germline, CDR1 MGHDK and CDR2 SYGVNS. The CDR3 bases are TGTGCCAGCAGTGACATCGGGTCGAACACCGGGGAGCTGTTTTTT. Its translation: CASSDIGSNTGELFF.

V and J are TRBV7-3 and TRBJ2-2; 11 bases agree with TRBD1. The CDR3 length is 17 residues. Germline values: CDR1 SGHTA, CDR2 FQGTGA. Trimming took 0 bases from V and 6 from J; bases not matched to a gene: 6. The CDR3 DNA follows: TGTGCCAGCAGCTTAACAGTGGACAGGGGGCGGGCCGGGGAGCTGTTTTTT. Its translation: CASSLTVDRGRAGELFF.

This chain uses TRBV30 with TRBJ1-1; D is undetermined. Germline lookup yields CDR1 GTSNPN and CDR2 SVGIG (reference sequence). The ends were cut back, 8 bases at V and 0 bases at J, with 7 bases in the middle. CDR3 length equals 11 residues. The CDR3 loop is CARTVNTEAFF. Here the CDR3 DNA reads TGTGCCCGGACGGTGAACACTGAAGCTTTCTTT.

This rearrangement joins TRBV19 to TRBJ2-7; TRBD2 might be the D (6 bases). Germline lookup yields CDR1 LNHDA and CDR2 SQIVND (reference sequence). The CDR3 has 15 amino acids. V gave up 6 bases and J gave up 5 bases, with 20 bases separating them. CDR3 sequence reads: CASSPRDSRGDEQYF. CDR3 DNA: TGTGCCAGTAGCCCTCGGGACTCCCGTGGAGACGAGCAGTACTTC. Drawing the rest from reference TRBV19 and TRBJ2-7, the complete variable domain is DGGITQSPKYLFRKEGQNVTLSCEQNLNHDAMYWYRQDPGQGLRLIYYSQIVNDFQKGDIAEGYSVSREKKESFPLTVTSAQKNPTAFYLCASSPRDSRGDEQYFGPGTRLTVT.

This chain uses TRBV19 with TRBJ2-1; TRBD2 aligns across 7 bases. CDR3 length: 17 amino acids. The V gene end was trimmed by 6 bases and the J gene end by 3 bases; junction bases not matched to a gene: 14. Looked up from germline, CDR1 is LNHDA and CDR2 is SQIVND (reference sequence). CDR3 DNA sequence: TGTGCCAGTAGAAACATCGGGGTAGCGGGCAGCTACAATGAGCAGTTCTTC. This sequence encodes CASRNIGVAGSYNEQFF. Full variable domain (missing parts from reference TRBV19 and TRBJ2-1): DGGITQSPKYLFRKEGQNVTLSCEQNLNHDAMYWYRQDPGQGLRLIYYSQIVNDFQKGDIAEGYSVSREKKESFPLTVTSAQKNPTAFYLCASRNIGVAGSYNEQFFGPGTRLTVL.

CDR3 residues: CASSLEGGQGGSEKLFF. DNA for the CDR3: TGTGCCAGCAGCTTAGAAGGGGGACAGGGTGGGAGTGAAAAACTGTTTTTT. J is TRBJ1-4 and V is TRBV3-1 (or the pseudogene TRBV3-2); 9 bases fit TRBD1. V lost 5 bases, J lost 7 bases, and 14 bases stayed unmatched. Germline lookup yields CDR1 LGHDT and CDR2 YNNKEL (reference sequence). This CDR3 has 17 amino acids.

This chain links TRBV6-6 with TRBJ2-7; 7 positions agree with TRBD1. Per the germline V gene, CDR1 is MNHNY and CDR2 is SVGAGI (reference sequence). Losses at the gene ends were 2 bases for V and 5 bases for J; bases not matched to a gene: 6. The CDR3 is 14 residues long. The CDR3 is CASSYNRGRDEQYF. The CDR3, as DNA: TGTGCCAGCAGTTACAATAGGGGGCGCGACGAGCAGTACTTC.

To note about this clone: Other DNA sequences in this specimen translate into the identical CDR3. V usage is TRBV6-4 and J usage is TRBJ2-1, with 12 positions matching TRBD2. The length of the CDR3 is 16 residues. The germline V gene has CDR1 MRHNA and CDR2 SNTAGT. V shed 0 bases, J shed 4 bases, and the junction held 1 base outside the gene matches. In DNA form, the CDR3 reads TGTGCCAGCAGTGACTCAGGACTAGCGGGGTACAATGAGCAGTTCTTC. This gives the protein CASSDSGLAGYNEQFF.